This T cell receptor (beta chain) is drawn from a study of shared clonotypes between healthy human individuals. The assay was immunoSEQ multiplex PCR, and TCRdb's table has in-frame clones only and misses some. The sample records around 2,000,000 clones, 85% to 95% being singletons. Sequencing was carried out using naive CD4+ T cells sorted from blood. Subset indicated: CD45RA+ positively selected. The sequence was collected from a man aged 18-30 years in good health.

The CDR3 coding sequence is TGTGCCAGCAGCTTAGTTCTAGCGGGAGGGCCTCAGTTCTTC. Translated: CASSLVLAGGPQFF. The chain combines TRBV7-2 with TRBJ2-1; 12 bases match TRBD2. Looked up from germline, CDR1 is SGHTA and CDR2 is FQGNSA. This CDR3 is 14 amino acids long. The V segment lost 1 base and the J segment 13 bases; nucleotides outside the gene matches: 5.